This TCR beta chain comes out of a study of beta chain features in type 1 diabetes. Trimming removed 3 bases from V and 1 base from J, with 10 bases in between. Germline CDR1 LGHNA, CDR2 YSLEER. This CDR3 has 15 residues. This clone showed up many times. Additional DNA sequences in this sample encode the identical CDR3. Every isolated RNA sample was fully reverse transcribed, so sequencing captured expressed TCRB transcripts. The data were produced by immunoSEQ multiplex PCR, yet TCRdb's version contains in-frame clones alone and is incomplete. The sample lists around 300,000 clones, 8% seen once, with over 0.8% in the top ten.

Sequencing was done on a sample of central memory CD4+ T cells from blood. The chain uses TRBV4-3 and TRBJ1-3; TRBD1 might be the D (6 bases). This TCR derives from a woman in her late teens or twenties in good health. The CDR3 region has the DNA TGCGCCAGCAGCCAGGCCACAGGGTCTGGAAACACCATATATTTT. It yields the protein CASSQATGSGNTIYF.